The present entry profiles one TCR beta chain with its context. The CDR3 has 15 residues. V lost 10 bases and J lost 2, with 18 bases in between. The germline V gene has CDR1 MDHEN and CDR2 SYDVKM. All enrollees were roughly 18 to 100 years old and from approximately 25 US areas. This sample is part of a study of blood T cell repertoires in COVID-19. The data were produced by immunoSEQ multiplex PCR, yet TCRdb's version contains in-frame clones alone and is incomplete. This sample has roughly 300,000 clones, with 80% to 95% found just once. Sequenced: PBMCs or T cells enriched from blood (not recorded which). The source is a woman in her twenties or thirties who had recovered from COVID-19. V and J are TRBV28 and TRBJ1-5; D is possibly TRBD1 (5 bases). The CDR3 is CATQGGLGGNQPQHF. CDR3 coding DNA: TGTGCCACCCAGGGAGGACTGGGGGGCAATCAGCCCCAGCATTTT.